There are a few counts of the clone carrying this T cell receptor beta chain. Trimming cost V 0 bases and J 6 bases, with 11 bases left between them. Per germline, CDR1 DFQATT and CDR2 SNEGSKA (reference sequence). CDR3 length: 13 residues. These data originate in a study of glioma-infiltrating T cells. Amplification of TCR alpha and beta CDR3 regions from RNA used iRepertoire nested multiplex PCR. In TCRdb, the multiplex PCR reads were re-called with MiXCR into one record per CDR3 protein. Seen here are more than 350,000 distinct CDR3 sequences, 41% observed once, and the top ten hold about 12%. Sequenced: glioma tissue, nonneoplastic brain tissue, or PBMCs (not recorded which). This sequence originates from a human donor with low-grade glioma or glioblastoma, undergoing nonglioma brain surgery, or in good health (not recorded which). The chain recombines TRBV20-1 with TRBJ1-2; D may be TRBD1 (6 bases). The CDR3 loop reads CSAREGGAHGYTF. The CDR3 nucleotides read TGCAGTGCTAGAGAAGGGGGGGCCCATGGCTACACCTTC.